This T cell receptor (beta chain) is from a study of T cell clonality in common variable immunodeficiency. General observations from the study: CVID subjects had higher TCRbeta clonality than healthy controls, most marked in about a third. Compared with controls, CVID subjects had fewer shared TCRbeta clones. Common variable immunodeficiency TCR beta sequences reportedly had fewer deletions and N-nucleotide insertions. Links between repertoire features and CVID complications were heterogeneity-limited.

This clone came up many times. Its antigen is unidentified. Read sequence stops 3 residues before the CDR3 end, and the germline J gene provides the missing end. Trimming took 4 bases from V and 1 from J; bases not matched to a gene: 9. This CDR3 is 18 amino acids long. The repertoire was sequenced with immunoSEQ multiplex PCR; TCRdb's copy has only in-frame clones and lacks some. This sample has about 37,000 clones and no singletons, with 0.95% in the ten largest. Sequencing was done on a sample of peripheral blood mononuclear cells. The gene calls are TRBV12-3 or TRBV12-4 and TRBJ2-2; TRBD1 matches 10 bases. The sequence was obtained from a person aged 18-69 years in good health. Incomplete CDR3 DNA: TGTGCCAGCAGTTCCGGGACAGGGGCTTTAAGGAACACCGGGGAG. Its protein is CASSSGTGALRNTGE. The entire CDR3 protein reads CASSSGTGALRNTGELFF.